This TCR beta chain is from a study of blood T cell repertoires in COVID-19. About the research overall: Specimens from acute and convalescent COVID-19 originated in the United States, Italy and Spain. The analysed material was cDNA or gDNA that came from T cells, B-cell-depleted T cells, or PBMCs.

The CDR3 sequence is 15 residues long. Germline lookup yields CDR1 SGHRS and CDR2 YFSETQ. V lost 4 bases to trimming and J lost 4 bases, with 17 bases between them. The authors' processing: From reference gene primer amplification, estimates of nucleated cell counts were derived. Assay: immunoSEQ multiplex PCR; the TCRdb copy retains only in-frame clones and omits some. The V and J calls and clone size come from that table; D and trimming were worked out from the DNA. The sample includes some 120,000 clones, about 80% seen only once; the top ten take less than 20%. The sample taken for sequencing was peripheral blood. The source is a woman between 50 and 59 years old with acute or convalescent COVID-19. The chain carries TRBV5-1 and TRBJ1-1, with TRBD1 as a possible D gene (6 bases). Here the CDR3 reads CASSLSGGLGTEAFF. The CDR3 DNA sequence: TGCGCCAGCAGCCTCTCGGGGGGGCTAGGCACTGAAGCTTTCTTT.